The sequence of this T cell receptor (beta chain) was determined in a study of cytomegalovirus exposure and HLA in healthy donors. With 60 Vbeta and 13 Jbeta primers, the PCR was carried out. In the authors' methods: Later work found 65 million to 90 million unique TCR beta chains, with about 10 million shared. This table comes from immunoSEQ multiplex PCR, and its TCRdb copy is limited to in-frame clones, with some not included. That table gives V, J and clone size, and the DNA gave D and trimming. The sample lists 90,000 to 120,000 clones; 10% were seen once. Study-wide points: It was likely that a cluster of highly shared sequence variants was a sequencing artifact. Among CMV-associated TCR beta chains, most appeared HLA-restricted in a later analysis. In a later analysis, at a false discovery rate of 0.05, 16,951 TCR beta sequences matched HLA alleles.

With V trimmed by 0 bases and J by 8 bases, 0 bases remained unmatched. The CDR3 is 12 residues long. The germline CDR1 and CDR2 sequences are SGHRS and YFSETQ. Comments on this clone: No antigen is known for it.

This sequence joins TRBV5-1 and TRBJ1-1; TRBD1 matches 8 bases. This TCR derives from a man aged 35 to 55 in good health and CMV-seropositive. What was sequenced was PBMCs. The chain's CDR3 is CASSLAGGEAFF. The CDR3 coding sequence is TGCGCCAGCAGCTTGGCAGGGGGCGAAGCTTTCTTT.